Listed below are T cell receptor beta chains from one sample, sequenced in a study of molecular identifiers for immune sequencing clone quantification. Each CDR3 protein gets one entry after TCRdb re-called the PCR reads with MiXCR. The table has some 91,000 distinct CDR3 sequences, about 24% seen once. Sequenced material: naive CD8+ T cells from blood, with Jurkat cell RNA spiked in. The receptors were gathered from a human donor in good health. Some libraries in this study had Jurkat cell RNA spiked in. Both conserved end residues are part of each CDR3. Each record gives: J gene, V gene, CDR3 protein.

>TRBJ2-7|TRBV30
CAWSAPDTGYAQYF
>TRBJ2-7|TRBV3-1
CASSQDLASSHEQYF
>TRBJ2-7|TRBV5-4
CASSLVAGSYEQYF
>TRBJ2-3|TRBV6-2/TRBV6-3
CASSYGVPDTQYF
>TRBJ2-7|TRBV28
CASKLANSYEQYF
>TRBJ2-1|TRBV12-3/TRBV12-4
CASERGGRNEQFF
>TRBJ1-1|TRBV19
CASTAGWAVNTEAFF
>TRBJ2-1|TRBV9
CASSPGLATYNEQFF
>TRBJ1-4|TRBV19
CASTNPLDEKLFF
>TRBJ2-2|TRBV4-3
CASSQGPGLAGAGELFF
>TRBJ1-5|TRBV28
CASSLLGSNQPQHF
>TRBJ2-1|TRBV13
CASSTEPGLAYEQFF
>TRBJ2-1|TRBV12-3/TRBV12-4
CASSPSTGTTYNEQFF
>TRBJ1-5|TRBV6-5
CASSYGTGRNQPQHF
>TRBJ2-1|TRBV7-2
CASRSTISDEQFF
>TRBJ1-5|TRBV6-5
CASSSVAGGNQPQHF
>TRBJ1-1|TRBV5-4
CASSLGSTEAFF
>TRBJ1-1|TRBV27
CASSLSWGPGTNTEAFF
>TRBJ2-1|TRBV13
CASSLGRANEQFF
>TRBJ2-3|TRBV27
CASSSLRSTDTQYF
>TRBJ2-1|TRBV20-1
CGARAELPTVPNEQFF
>TRBJ2-1|TRBV7-2
CASSIGTSSYNEQFF
>TRBJ1-1|TRBV5-6
CASSQGAGSTEAFF
>TRBJ2-3|TRBV7-6
CASSSGTDNTDTQYF
>TRBJ2-1|TRBV7-9
CASSELDRGRDEQFF